This T cell receptor beta chain was obtained from a study of blood T cell repertoires in COVID-19. As handled by the study authors: Amplifying reference gene primers gave estimates of nucleated cell counts. TCRdb keeps only in-frame clones here, not all; method: immunoSEQ multiplex PCR. The V and J calls and clone size are taken from that table; D and trimming were inferred from the DNA. The data hold more than 200,000 clones, with around 85% observed a single time. This CDR3 spans 14 amino acids. The V end was cut by 2 bases, the J end by 4 bases, with 12 bases between. Per the germline V gene, CDR1 is PRHDT and CDR2 is FYEKMQ (reference sequence).

Sequenced input: peripheral blood. This rearrangement joins TRBV13 to TRBJ2-7; D not certain. The clonotype was recovered from a man in his forties or fifties with acute or convalescent COVID-19. Here the CDR3 DNA reads TGTGCCAGCAGCTTATGGGTCGCGAGGTACGAGCAGTACTTC. It translates to CASSLWVARYEQYF. The full variable domain, completed using reference TRBV13 and TRBJ2-7, is AAGVIQSPRHLIKEKRETATLKCYPIPRHDTVYWYQQGPGQDPQFLISFYEKMQSDKGSIPDRFSAQQFSDYHSELNMSSLELGDSALYFCASSLWVARYEQYFGPGTRLTVT.